Following are 27 T cell receptor beta chains from one sample sequenced in a study of blood T cell repertoires in COVID-19. The protocol was immunoSEQ multiplex PCR, while the TCRdb copy is restricted to in-frame clones and leaves out a portion. The sample has 200,000 to 250,000 clones, 85% to 90% seen once. Input material: peripheral blood. These receptors were taken from a man aged 55 to 70 with acute or convalescent COVID-19.

In its sample, this clone was seen a few times. The V call is TRBV27, the J call TRBJ1-6; 8 bases match TRBD1. CDR3 length: 15 amino acids. J was trimmed by 7 bases and V by 4 bases; bases with no gene match: 6. The V gene's germline CDR1 is MNHEY and CDR2 SMNVEV (reference sequence). The CDR3 nucleotides are TGTGCCAGCAGTTCCCGACAGGGGACGAATTCACCCCTCCACTTT. Protein: CASSSRQGTNSPLHF.

The chain employs TRBV27 and TRBJ2-2, with D possibly matching TRBD1 (7 bases). The germline CDR1 and CDR2 sequences are MNHEY and SMNVEV (reference sequence). V gave up 2 bases and J gave up 5 bases, with 18 bases separating them. The CDR3 is 17 residues long. Here the CDR3 reads CASSLGRQGGGTGELFF. CDR3 nucleotide sequence: TGTGCCAGCAGTTTAGGAAGACAGGGTGGAGGGACCGGGGAGCTGTTTTTT.

This chain joins TRBV27 and TRBJ1-5; D gene ambiguous. Trimming shortened V by 3 bases and J by 7 bases, and 13 bases separated the two germline ends. This CDR3 spans 14 amino acids. The germline CDR1 and CDR2 sequences are MNHEY and SMNVEV (reference sequence). CDR3 sequence reads: CASSFRGVGQPQHF. In DNA, the CDR3 is TGTGCCAGCAGTTTCCGGGGAGTAGGGCAGCCCCAGCATTTT.

The CDR3 spells CASSWEGNQPQHF. CDR3 sequence (DNA): TGTGCCAGCAGTTGGGAGGGTAATCAGCCCCAGCATTTT. The chain uses TRBV6-2 or TRBV6-3 and TRBJ1-5, with D uncertain. Germline V gene lookup returns CDR1 MNHEY and CDR2 SVGEGT. This CDR3 spans 13 amino acids. Trimming removed 4 bases at V and 4 bases at J, with 8 bases between.

V and J are TRBV5-4 and TRBJ1-1, with 10 positions matching TRBD1. Germline CDR1 and CDR2: SGHNT and YYREEE (reference sequence). V dropped 0 bases and J dropped 3; count of bases not matched to a gene: 5. This CDR3 spans 16 amino acids. CDR3 sequence (DNA): TGTGCCAGCAGCTTGGCCGTGGACAGGGGGTACACTGAAGCTTTCTTT. It specifies CASSLAVDRGYTEAFF.

J is TRBJ1-4 and V is TRBV29-1, with a tentative D call TRBD1 (5 bases). The CDR3 is 16 residues long. Trimming shortened V by 6 bases and J by 1 base, and 18 bases separated the two germline ends. Germline CDR1 and CDR2: SQVTM and ANQGSEA. CDR3 bases: TGCAGCGTGCCCGACAGCGGGCGGGGAACTAATGAAAAACTGTTTTTT. Amino acids: CSVPDSGRGTNEKLFF.

The J gene is TRBJ2-5, the V gene TRBV6-2 or TRBV6-3, with a weak D call TRBD1 (6 bases). CDR1 MNHEY and CDR2 SVGEGT come from the germline V gene. Trimming stripped 2 bases from V and 1 base from J, with 11 bases between. This CDR3 contains 15 residues. CDR3 nucleotide sequence: TGTGCCAGCAGTTACGCAAGGGGGTCCCAAGAGACCCAGTACTTC. This sequence encodes CASSYARGSQETQYF.

V is TRBV27 and J is TRBJ2-7, with no clear D. CDR1 is MNHEY and CDR2 is SMNVEV in the germline V gene (reference sequence). CDR3 length: 17 amino acids. V was clipped by 6 bases and J by 0 bases, with 21 bases between them. CDR3 DNA sequence: TGTGCCAGCAGAAGACGACCTGGGTCAGGCAGCTCCTACGAGCAGTACTTC. Its translation: CASRRRPGSGSSYEQYF.

V is TRBV19 and J is TRBJ2-3; D unresolved. The CDR3 runs 14 residues. The germline gives CDR1 LNHDA, CDR2 SQIVND (reference sequence). V dropped 8 bases and J dropped 4 bases, with 16 bases sitting between them. CDR3 loop: CASLGDRVSDTQYF. Here the CDR3 DNA reads TGTGCCAGTTTAGGTGATCGGGTATCAGATACGCAGTATTTT.

The V gene is TRBV28, the J gene TRBJ1-5, with 7 bases lining up with TRBD1. V trimming: 6 bases; J trimming: 2 bases; junction bases outside the gene matches: 7. Germline CDR1 MDHEN, CDR2 SYDVKM. CDR3 length: 15 amino acids. This CDR3 is CASRPTGLGNQPQHF. The DNA for the CDR3 is TGTGCCAGCAGACCGACAGGGTTGGGCAATCAGCCCCAGCATTTT.

The rearrangement joins TRBV3-1 (or the pseudogene TRBV3-2) to TRBJ2-7, with 13 positions matching TRBD2. Germline loops: CDR1 LGHDT, CDR2 YNNKEL (reference sequence). The CDR3 loop spans 16 amino acids. With 2 bases clipped from V and 2 bases from J, the junction kept 3 bases outside the gene matches. The CDR3 DNA follows: TGTGCCAGCAGCCAAAGGACTAGCGGGGGAACCTACGAGCAGTACTTC. Translation gives CASSQRTSGGTYEQYF.

Only one count was recorded for this clone. The chain is built from TRBV7-9 and TRBJ2-7; weak D call: TRBD2 (6 bases). The CDR3 is 15 residues long. From germline, CDR1 is SEHNR and CDR2 FQNEAQ (reference sequence). V dropped 2 bases and J dropped 6 bases, with 17 bases sitting between them. This chain's CDR3 is CASSLNTGAATEQYF. CDR3 in DNA: TGTGCCAGCAGCTTAAATACGGGAGCCGCAACCGAGCAGTACTTC.

This chain links TRBV11-2 with TRBJ2-7; a weak D match, TRBD2 (6 bases). The ends were cut back, 7 bases at V and 9 bases at J, with 25 bases in the middle. This CDR3 region has 15 residues. Germline V CDR1 and CDR2: SGHAT, FQNNGV. The CDR3, as DNA: TGTGCCAGCACCCCCAGGGACTTACTGTCATACCGGCAGTACTTC. Translating it yields CASTPRDLLSYRQYF.

The chain employs TRBV5-1 and TRBJ2-1, with TRBD2 identical over 8 bases. CDR1 SGHRS and CDR2 YFSETQ come from the germline V gene. V dropped 3 bases and J dropped 5; count of bases not matched to a gene: 10. This CDR3 contains 16 residues. Here the CDR3 reads CASSSPEAGVNNEQFF. DNA for the CDR3: TGCGCCAGCAGCTCGCCGGAAGCGGGAGTGAACAATGAGCAGTTCTTC.

V and J are TRBV7-2 and TRBJ1-1; D is unclear. CDR3 length: 14 amino acids. CDR1 and CDR2 from the germline V gene are SGHTA and FQGNSA. V was pared by 5 bases and J by 4 bases, with 14 bases between. CDR3 DNA: TGTGCCAGCAGCCCCCACCTCCAGGTCACTGAAGCTTTCTTT. Its protein product is CASSPHLQVTEAFF.

This chain joins TRBV10-3 and TRBJ1-1, with TRBD1 as a possible D gene (6 bases). V was pared by 5 bases and J by 3 bases, with 10 bases between. This CDR3 has 13 residues. The V gene's germline CDR1 is ENHRY and CDR2 SYGVKD. In DNA, the CDR3 is TGTGCCATCAGTAAGGACAGTTACACTGAAGCTTTCTTT. Its protein product is CAISKDSYTEAFF.

This clone was recorded once. The chain recombines TRBV7-3 with TRBJ2-1; no definite D call. Trimming removed 4 bases at V and 9 bases at J, with 13 bases between. The CDR3 covers 13 residues. CDR1 is SGHTA, CDR2 FQGTGA, per germline. The CDR3 DNA follows: TGTGCCAGCAGCTCTCTACCCCACAGTGAGCAGTTCTTC. Protein product: CASSSLPHSEQFF.

The genes are TRBV12-3 or TRBV12-4 and TRBJ1-1; 7 bases fit TRBD1. This CDR3 comprises 13 residues. With 6 bases clipped from V and 5 bases from J, the junction kept 6 bases outside the gene matches. The CDR3 reads CASSLTGRTEAFF. The CDR3 region has the DNA TGTGCCAGCAGCCTGACAGGGAGGACTGAAGCTTTCTTT.

This rearrangement joins TRBV5-4 to TRBJ2-1; 13 bases are a match to TRBD2. J was trimmed by 6 bases and V by 3 bases; bases with no gene match: 3. The germline V gene has CDR1 SGHNT and CDR2 YYREEE (reference sequence). This CDR3 spans 15 amino acids. CDR3 in amino acids: CASSSTSGRFNEQFF. The CDR3 nucleotides are TGTGCCAGCAGCTCGACTAGCGGGAGGTTCAATGAGCAGTTCTTC.

Only a few counts were recorded for this clone. The genes are TRBV5-8 and TRBJ1-2; TRBD1 might be the D (6 bases). CDR3 length: 15 residues. Trimming took off 2 bases at V and 5 bases at J, with 16 bases between the two ends. CDR1 is SGHTS and CDR2 is YDEGEE in the germline V gene. CDR3 protein: CASSFTGIQAYGYTF. CDR3 coding DNA: TGTGCCAGCAGCTTCACAGGGATCCAGGCGTATGGCTACACCTTC.

The V and J genes are TRBV7-2 and TRBJ2-5; no firm D call. Germline loops: CDR1 SGHTA, CDR2 FQGNSA. V was pared by 6 bases and J by 4 bases, with 9 bases between. CDR3 length equals 12 residues. The CDR3: CASSRPGETQYF. CDR3 coding DNA: TGTGCCAGCAGTCGGCCGGGAGAGACCCAGTACTTC.

This clone came up once. This chain joins TRBV6-1 and TRBJ1-4; D is undetermined. The germline V gene encodes CDR1 MNHNS and CDR2 SASEGT. The V and J ends lost 6 bases and 6 bases respectively, with 14 bases between them. This CDR3 has 14 residues. CDR3 amino acids: CASSLRALDEKLFF. CDR3 DNA: TGTGCCAGCAGCTTGAGGGCTCTGGATGAAAAACTGTTTTTT.

The rearrangement links TRBV30 to TRBJ2-5; 7 nucleotides agree with TRBD1. V was pared by 1 base and J by 5 bases, with 4 bases of the junction left unmatched. Germline values: CDR1 GTSNPN, CDR2 SVGIG (reference sequence). The CDR3 is made up of 13 amino acids. CDR3 loop: CAWSDRGPETQYF. As DNA, the CDR3 is TGTGCCTGGAGTGATAGGGGGCCCGAGACCCAGTACTTC.

This clone was detected only once. Sequence at one end of the junction differs from germline and may be a read error. The rearrangement uses TRBV5-4 and TRBJ2-7; 13 bases are a match to TRBD2. Germline CDR1 SGHNT, CDR2 YYREEE (reference sequence). CDR3 length: 12 amino acids. CDR3 nucleotide sequence: TGTGCCAGCAGCCCCGGGACTAGCGGGATCCTCTTC. It yields the protein CASSPGTSGILF.

This clone came up a few times. This sequence joins TRBV19 and TRBJ2-5; the match to TRBD1 covers 7 bases. The CDR3 covers 15 residues. V was clipped by 3 bases and J by 2 bases; unmatched bases: 6. Germline CDR1 and CDR2: LNHDA and SQIVND (reference sequence). The DNA for the CDR3 is TGTGCCAGTAGTATTGAGACAGGGAGTCAAGAGACCCAGTACTTC. Translating it yields CASSIETGSQETQYF. Complete variable domain (other parts from reference TRBV19 and TRBJ2-5): DGGITQSPKYLFRKEGQNVTLSCEQNLNHDAMYWYRQDPGQGLRLIYYSQIVNDFQKGDIAEGYSVSREKKESFPLTVTSAQKNPTAFYLCASSIETGSQETQYFGPGTRLLVL.

This clone was seen a single time. The chain has TRBV11-1 and TRBJ2-5, with TRBD2 identical over 8 bases. The CDR3 has 16 amino acids. Germline lookup yields CDR1 SGHAT and CDR2 FQDESV (reference sequence). The V gene end was trimmed by 5 bases and the J gene end by 4 bases; junction bases not matched to a gene: 12. CDR3 residues: CASSSGSVHRRETQYF. DNA of the CDR3: TGTGCCAGCAGCAGCGGGAGCGTGCATCGGAGAGAGACCCAGTACTTC.

The V call is TRBV6-6, the J call TRBJ1-3; TRBD1 might be the D (6 bases). Per the germline V gene, CDR1 is MNHNY and CDR2 is SVGAGI (reference sequence). The V end lost 6 bases, the J end lost 0 bases, and 15 bases lay between the germline ends. The CDR3 consists of 16 residues. DNA of the CDR3: TGTGCCAGCAGGCAAATGGGGACAAACTCTGGAAACACCATATATTTT. This translates into CASRQMGTNSGNTIYF.